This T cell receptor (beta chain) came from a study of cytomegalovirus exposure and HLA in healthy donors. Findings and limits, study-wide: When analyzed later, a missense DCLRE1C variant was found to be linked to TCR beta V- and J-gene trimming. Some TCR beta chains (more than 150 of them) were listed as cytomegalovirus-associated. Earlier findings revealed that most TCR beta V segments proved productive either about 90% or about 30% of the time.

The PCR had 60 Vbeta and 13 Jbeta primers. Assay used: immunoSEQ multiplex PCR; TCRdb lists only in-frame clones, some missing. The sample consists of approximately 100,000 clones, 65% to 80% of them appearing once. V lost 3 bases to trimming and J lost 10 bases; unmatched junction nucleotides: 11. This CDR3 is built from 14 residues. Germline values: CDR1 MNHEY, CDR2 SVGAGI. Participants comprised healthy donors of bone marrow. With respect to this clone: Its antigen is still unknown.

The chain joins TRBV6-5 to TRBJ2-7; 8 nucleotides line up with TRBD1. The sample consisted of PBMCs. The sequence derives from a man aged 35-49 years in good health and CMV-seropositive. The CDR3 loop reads CASSYTGTGYIQYF. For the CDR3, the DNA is TGTGCCAGCAGTTATACCGGGACAGGTTACATCCAGTACTTC.